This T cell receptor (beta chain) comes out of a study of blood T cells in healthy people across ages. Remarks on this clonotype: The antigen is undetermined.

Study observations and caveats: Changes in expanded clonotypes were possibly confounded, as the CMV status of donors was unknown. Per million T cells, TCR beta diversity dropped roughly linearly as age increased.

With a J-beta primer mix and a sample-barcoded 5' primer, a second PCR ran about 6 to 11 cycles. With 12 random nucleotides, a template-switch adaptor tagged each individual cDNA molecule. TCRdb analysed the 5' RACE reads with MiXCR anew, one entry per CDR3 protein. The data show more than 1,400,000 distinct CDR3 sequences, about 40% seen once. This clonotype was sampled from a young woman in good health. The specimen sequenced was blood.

The DNA for the CDR3 is TGTGCCAGCAGCCTGGCACTTTACCAAGAGACCCAGTACTTC. Its translation: CASSLALYQETQYF. The chain recombines TRBV11-2 with TRBJ2-5, with D unclear. CDR1 and CDR2 (germline): SGHAT, FQNNGV. V was trimmed by 5 bases and J by 0 bases, leaving 10 bases between them. The CDR3 has 14 residues.